Below are 2 T cell receptor beta chains sequenced from a single sample in a study of T-cell memory formation after mild COVID-19. Each CDR3 protein is one row after TCRdb ran MiXCR on the 5' RACE reads. Found here are 100,000 to 140,000 distinct CDR3 sequences, approximately 15% of them singletons; the top ten hold under 45%. Specimen: PBMCs or a T cell subset sorted from them (not recorded which). These receptor sequences come from a man between 18 and 29 years old who had mild COVID-19 (a few samples of this study predate the infection). Cell type and time point are not known.

The chain has TRBV10-3 and TRBJ2-1; the D is unclear. In germline, CDR1 is ENHRY, CDR2 SYGVKD. The CDR3 sequence is 13 residues long. V gave up 8 bases and J gave up 0 bases, with 8 bases separating them. The CDR3 nucleotides are TGTGCCATCGGGATCTACTCCTACAATGAGCAGTTCTTC. Its protein product is CAIGIYSYNEQFF.

This clonotype was seen repeatedly, ten times or more. The chain recombines TRBV12-3 or TRBV12-4 with TRBJ1-1; D unresolved. CDR3 length: 13 residues. Trimming pared 5 bases from V and 4 bases from J, leaving 11 bases between. The CDR3 sequence: CASSQGPLTEAFF. In DNA, the CDR3 is TGTGCCAGCAGTCAAGGGCCGCTCACTGAAGCTTTCTTT.